The clone carrying this TCR beta chain was detected a few times. Amplified TCR beta CDR3 regions were obtained using RNA transcripts as template. The first round was an RT-PCR with HTBI primers, and the second round was a multiplex PCR. TCRdb reanalysed the multiplex PCR reads using MiXCR and keeps one entry per CDR3 protein. The table has more than 1,000,000 distinct CDR3 sequences, roughly two fifths seen once. This CDR3 comprises 18 residues. Germline CDR1 SGDLS, CDR2 YYNGEE. The germline V and J ends were trimmed by 3 bases and 0 bases, with 18 bases remaining between them. The data were taken from a study of Graves' ophthalmopathy and Graves' hyperthyroidism.

The sequencing input was peripheral blood or thyroid tissue (not recorded which). The chain combines TRBV9 with TRBJ2-2, with D tentatively TRBD1 or TRBD2 (5 bases each). The source is an adult man with Graves' hyperthyroidism. CDR3 amino acids: CASSDSLTGTTNTGELFF. The CDR3 nucleotides are TGTGCCAGCAGCGACTCACTAACCGGGACGACGAACACCGGGGAGCTGTTTTTT.